This TCR beta chain emerged from a study of T cell repertoires in cytomegalovirus infection. Study background: Public TCR beta signatures provided an indication of both CMV infection and a matching HLA type.

Points from the study as a whole: Ex vivo, HLA-C-restricted CMV-specific TCR beta clonotypes prevailed over the rest of the response. Pooled public TCR beta family frequency picked out CMV carriers with the relevant HLA.

The length of the CDR3 is 17 residues. Germline CDR1 reads MGHRA; CDR2 reads YSYEKL. The ends were cut back, 3 bases at V and 2 bases at J, with 19 bases in the middle. TCRdb analysed the reads with MiXCR anew, one entry per CDR3 protein. The table records just under 550,000 distinct CDR3 sequences, approximately 26% of them present only once. Regarding this clonotype: Antigen specificity is unknown.

Sequences were obtained from PBMCs. This clonotype originated in a human donor in good health (CMV status not recorded). Some clones in this sample may be carry-over from other donors' samples. The J gene is TRBJ1-2, the V gene TRBV4-1, with no clear D. CDR3 region: CASSQFQLLGENYGYTF. CDR3 coding DNA: TGCGCCAGCAGCCAGTTCCAATTACTCGGGGAGAACTATGGCTACACCTTC.